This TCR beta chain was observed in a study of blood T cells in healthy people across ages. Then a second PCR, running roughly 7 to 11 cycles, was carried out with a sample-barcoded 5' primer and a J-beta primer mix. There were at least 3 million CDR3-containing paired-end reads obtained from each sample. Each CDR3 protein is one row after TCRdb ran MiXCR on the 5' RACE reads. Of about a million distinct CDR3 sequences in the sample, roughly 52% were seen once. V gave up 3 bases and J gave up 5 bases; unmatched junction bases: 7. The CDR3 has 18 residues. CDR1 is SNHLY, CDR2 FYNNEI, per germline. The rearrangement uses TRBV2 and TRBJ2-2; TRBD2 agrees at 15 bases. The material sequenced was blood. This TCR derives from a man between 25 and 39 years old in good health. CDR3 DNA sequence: TGTGCCAGCAGTGATGGACTAGCGGGGGGGCCGGGAACCGGGGAGCTGTTTTTT. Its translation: CASSDGLAGGPGTGELFF.